This T cell receptor (beta chain) was sequenced during a study of shared T cell receptors in the human thymus. From germline, CDR1 is SGHTA and CDR2 FQGTGA. V shed 5 bases and J shed 0 bases, with 17 bases lying between them. This CDR3 region has 17 residues. This table comes from immunoSEQ multiplex PCR, and its TCRdb copy is limited to in-frame clones, with some not included. The repertoire has over 450,000 clones, more than 75% of them found once; the top ten carry about 0.012%. This clone was found a few times. This same sample was also part of a study on human thymus T cells. That investigation notes: Those donating were healthy Finnish infants in corrective surgery for congenital heart defects. It was from resections taken during corrective heart surgery that the thymus tissue came. Unrelated individuals had highly overlapping thymic repertoires, as reported in related research.

Sequenced material: thymocytes. The receptor was derived from a boy under two years old with a congenital heart defect. The rearrangement joins TRBV7-3 to TRBJ2-1; tentatively, D is TRBD2 (5 bases). CDR3 sequence (DNA): TGTGCCAGCAGCCCCGTTGTAGCGCGAAGCTCCTACAATGAGCAGTTCTTC. Its protein is CASSPVVARSSYNEQFF.